This TCR beta chain was captured in a study of cytomegalovirus exposure and HLA in healthy donors (dated by TCRdb to the late 2010s). Background for the entire study: In an earlier analysis of roughly 500 of the donors, 276 Gb of sequence data and 100 million or so unique TCR beta sequences from some 170 million T cells were reported. Approximately 330 gigabases of sequencing data and roughly 81 million unique TCR sequences made up an early release that covered fewer than 650 HLA-typed donors. Among the approximately 400 genotyped donors, 75% to 90% belonged to the genetic ancestry cluster associated with self-reported Caucasian donors. The study aimed to test whether cataloging public T cell receptors could reveal signatures of past pathogen exposure. The study profiled the T cell repertoires of 500 to 800 subjects by immunosequencing and related them to cytomegalovirus serostatus. In addition to the first cohort of 650 to 800 subjects, a separate validation cohort of 100 to 150 different subjects was used. The study combined high-throughput TCR immunosequencing, statistical association of individual TCRs with disease status, and machine learning to predict cytomegalovirus infection status. In a later analysis, previously published TCR beta repertoires from several hundred donors were re-analyzed and high-resolution HLA genotyping was added so that TCR occurrence patterns could be studied. The later analysis used no new phenotypic data to find candidate immune exposures, relying instead on TCR beta sequences and their occurrence across donors. An earlier analysis of roughly 580 of the donors used high-throughput TCR beta sequencing to judge whether each TCR beta V gene segment behaved as functional or pseudogenic. Donor age, sex, ethnicity and CMV serostatus were compiled together with the repertoire data. Genome-wide SNP genotypes for about 65% of the 666 donors were used in a later genetic analysis, which treated that subset as a discovery cohort. Every repertoire in the discovery cohort had been generated on one and the same sequencing platform. HLA typing covered class I and class II loci at four-digit resolution. The number of typed donors differed by locus: about 620-630 for A, B, C, DRB1 and DQB1; 500 to 550 for DQA1; 606 for DPA1; and some 430 for DPB1. Roughly 5 DR-DQ haplotypes were treated as single units for association and clustering because of strong linkage in the cohort. On average, about 200,000 unique TCR beta nucleotide sequences were sequenced per donor among roughly 430 genotyped donors of the cohort, with roughly 18% of those sequences being non-productive.

Compared with germline, V lacks 6 bases and J lacks 0 bases; bases without a gene match: 3. The CDR3 spans 14 residues, from the cysteine through the phenylalanine. Only the CDR3 DNA is retained, 42 bases long and in frame from the first base. CDR1 and CDR2, per the germline V gene (reference sequence), are MNHEY and SMNVEV. This clone was recorded a few times. What antigen it recognizes has not been identified. Nothing much larger sits one base from this clone, and base qualities are not available. Libraries came from the immunoSEQ multiplex PCR assay. The multiplex PCR relied on a mix of 60 forward primers for TCR Vbeta segments and 13 reverse primers for TCR Jbeta segments. The CDR3 region of rearranged TCR beta genes was amplified from genomic DNA with a multiplex PCR assay. Amplified TCR beta libraries were sequenced as 87-base-pair reads on the Illumina HiSeq System. Concerning the study's data processing: Across the 700 or so repertoires, a later analysis counted 60 million to 90 million unique TCR beta chains, 9.5 million to 13 million of which were shared by at least two donors. Raw reads were error-corrected and collapsed into unique sequences by a nearest-neighbor algorithm in which closely related sequences were merged to remove PCR and sequencing errors. V, D and J gene segments were assigned by aligning CDR3 sequences to IMGT reference sequences. For a sequence to be retained, at least a six-nucleotide match to both a V gene segment and a J gene segment was required. A rearrangement counted as productive if the CDR3 had no stop codons and remained in frame with V and J, and every other rearrangement counted as non-productive. Following IMGT convention, CDR3 was defined as the stretch from the second conserved V-encoded cysteine to the conserved J-encoded phenylalanine. The earlier analysis of 500 to 650 of the donors excluded any sequence lacking an unambiguous match to a single V gene segment. An earlier analysis of 450 to 650 of the donors called V segments functional above 56.7% productive rearrangements and segregating when the between-donor standard deviation exceeded 5%. To diagnose cytomegalovirus status from the catalog of TCR beta chain sequences, a statistical classification framework was built. V and J gene assignment, in a later analysis, came from comparing TCR nucleotide sequences with IMGT/GENE-DB human TR gene sequences. The TCRdist pipeline was used in a later analysis to assign CDR3 sequences and most-parsimonious VDJ recombination scenarios. In a later analysis, each TCR beta chain was defined by its CDR3 amino acid sequence together with its V-gene family, and reads without a unique V-gene family were excluded. To address suspected cross-contamination and a sequencing artifact, a later analysis removed several hundred highly shared, low-generation-probability nucleotide sequences. A later analysis calculated a clonal expansion index for each public chain from normalized within-repertoire ranks of inferred template counts. In a later analysis, generation probabilities were computed with a VDJ recombination model fitted to out-of-frame rearrangements, and the resulting probabilities were checked against IGoR. In a later analysis, hypergeometric tests were used to score TCR-TCR, TCR-HLA and TCR-CMV co-occurrence, with a repertoire-size bias correction applied to TCR pairs. A later analysis estimated false discovery rates by permuting HLA or CMV assignments 20 times. A later analysis grouped co-occurring TCRs with DBSCAN, adding TCRdist sequence similarity when clustering within HLA-allele-positive subsets. Repertoires with fewer than 30,000 or more than 120,000 public chains were left out of co-occurrence clustering, as were several repertoires with anomalous nucleotide sharing. Here the immuneACCESS table is served through TCRdb, limited to in-frame sequences with V and J called. Missing clones are a known gap in these copies; in checked studies unresolved V genes cover under half, and the rest lacks a known reason. The DNA was the basis for D and trimming; V, J and clone size are from that table. The sample profile shows 70,000 to 85,000 clones; 65% to 75% of them were found once. In total, the top ten clones hold over 8% of the sample.

The cohort comprised some 680 healthy bone marrow donors. Cohort members were all nominally healthy when sampled, although unrecorded immune exposures were likely present. The donor was CMV seropositive and was included in the group of 270 or so seropositive cohort members. A peripheral blood sample was collected from each donor, and TCR beta sequencing was performed on peripheral blood mononuclear cells. Genomic DNA was extracted from the blood cell samples with the Qiagen DNeasy Blood Extraction Kit. Broader findings and caveats from the paper: The sequencing pipeline was judged likely to have produced a cluster of highly shared sequence variants as a technical artifact. In a later analysis, several top co-occurrence clusters were reported to appear linked to parvovirus B19, influenza, CMV and Epstein-Barr virus. In a later analysis, HLA-associated TCR beta chains showed more clonal expansion and lower generation probabilities than non-associated chains that were equally common. V-gene and J-gene trimming of TCR beta chains was associated with a missense DCLRE1C variant in a later genetic analysis, and the association was replicated in an independent cohort. A further reported finding was that TCR beta sequences accurately predicted the HLA-A and HLA-B alleles for most subjects in the first cohort. Because counts were too low, some 16 rarely observed V segments, including chromosome 9 orphons, were excluded from the earlier analysis of 587 of the donors. Specific HLA alleles were associated with around 18,000 TCR beta sequences at a false discovery rate of 0.05 in a later analysis. Correlated functional status among segregating V segments might be attributable to linkage disequilibrium, but an unknown experimental factor could not be ruled out. Because HLA typing was missing for some donors at each locus, association tests included only the typed subset. Some IMGT-functional V segments, including TRBV6-2 and TRBV6-3, could not be distinguished by the 87-base-pair reads and were therefore excluded. The study listed 164 TCR beta chains as associated with cytomegalovirus. Assigning TCR associations to individual alleles was difficult when HLA alleles, especially DR and DQ, strongly co-occurred. Across donors, most TCR sequences were observed very rarely, whereas some public TCRs were present in many individuals. The presence/absence analyses assumed that sequencing depth was roughly uniform across donors, and that assumption may not be true. In a later analysis, the rate of TCR association differed among HLA loci, with DRB1 alleles having the most associated TCRs and HLA-C alleles having the fewest. The cohort was sequenced for TCR beta chains only, and without alpha or paired-chain data the features that could be detected were limited. According to the authors, the approach could potentially be generalized to other disease states and immunological phenotypes. In vitro tests confirmed that three of the cytomegalovirus-associated TCR beta chains recognize cytomegalovirus antigens. In an earlier analysis of 587 of the donors, most TCR beta V segments appeared in productive rearrangements about 87% or about 30% of the time, broadly matching IMGT annotations. Most CMV-associated TCR beta chains appeared to be HLA-restricted in a later analysis, and the HLA associations seemed to be driven largely by CMV exposure. The only immune exposure information available for the cohort was CMV serostatus. In both the original and validation cohorts, the classifier was reported to diagnose cytomegalovirus status with high specificity and sensitivity. According to a later genetic analysis, donors in an Asian-associated ancestry cluster had fewer N-insertions in productive TCRs than the approximately 700-donor mean.

The chain was built from TRBV27 and TRBJ2-7; the junction holds 9 bases that match TRBD2. Sample: PBMCs. This clonotype originated in a man aged 40-50 years in good health and CMV-seropositive. CDR3 loop: CASRSGGSSYEQYF. The DNA sequence is as follows: TGTGCCAGCAGGAGCGGGGGGAGCTCCTACGAGCAGTACTTC.